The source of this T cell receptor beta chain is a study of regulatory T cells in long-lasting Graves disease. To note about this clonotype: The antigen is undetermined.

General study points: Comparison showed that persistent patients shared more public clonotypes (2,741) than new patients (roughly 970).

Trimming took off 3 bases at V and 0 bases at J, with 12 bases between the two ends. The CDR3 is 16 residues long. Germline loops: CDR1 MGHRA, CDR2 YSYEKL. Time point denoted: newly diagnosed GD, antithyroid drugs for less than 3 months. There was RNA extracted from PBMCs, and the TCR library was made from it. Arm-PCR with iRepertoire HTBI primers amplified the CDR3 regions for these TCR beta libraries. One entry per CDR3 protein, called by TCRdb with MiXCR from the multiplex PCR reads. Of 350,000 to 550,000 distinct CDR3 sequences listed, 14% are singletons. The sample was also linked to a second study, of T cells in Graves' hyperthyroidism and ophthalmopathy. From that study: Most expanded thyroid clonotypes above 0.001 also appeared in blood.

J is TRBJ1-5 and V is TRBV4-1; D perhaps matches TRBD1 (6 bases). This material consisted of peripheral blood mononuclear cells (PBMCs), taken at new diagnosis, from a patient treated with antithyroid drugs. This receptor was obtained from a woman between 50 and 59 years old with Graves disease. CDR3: CASSQQDSYSNQPQHF. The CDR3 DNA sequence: TGCGCCAGCAGCCAGCAGGACAGCTATAGCAATCAGCCCCAGCATTTT.